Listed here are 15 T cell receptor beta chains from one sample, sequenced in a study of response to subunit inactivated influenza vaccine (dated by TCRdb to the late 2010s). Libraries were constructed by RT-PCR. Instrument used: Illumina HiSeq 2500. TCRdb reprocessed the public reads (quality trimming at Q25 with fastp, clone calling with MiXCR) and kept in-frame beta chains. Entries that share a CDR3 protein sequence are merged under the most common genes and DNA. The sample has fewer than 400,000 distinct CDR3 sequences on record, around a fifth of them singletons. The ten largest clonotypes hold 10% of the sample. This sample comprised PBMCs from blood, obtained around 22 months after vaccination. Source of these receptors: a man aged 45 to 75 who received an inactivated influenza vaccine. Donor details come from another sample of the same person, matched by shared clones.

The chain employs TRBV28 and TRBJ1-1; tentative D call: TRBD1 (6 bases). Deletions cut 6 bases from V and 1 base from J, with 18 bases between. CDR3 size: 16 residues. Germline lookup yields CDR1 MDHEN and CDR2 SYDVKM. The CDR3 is CASRGFKGVQNTEAFF. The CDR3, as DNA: TGTGCCAGCAGGGGGTTTAAGGGGGTCCAGAACACTGAAGCTTTCTTT.

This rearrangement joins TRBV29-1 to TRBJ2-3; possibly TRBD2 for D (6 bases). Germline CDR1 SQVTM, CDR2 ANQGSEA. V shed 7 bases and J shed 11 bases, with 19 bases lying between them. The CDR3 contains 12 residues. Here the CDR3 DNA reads TGCAGCGGCGGGACTCCCAATATGGTGCAGTATTTT. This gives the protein CSGGTPNMVQYF.

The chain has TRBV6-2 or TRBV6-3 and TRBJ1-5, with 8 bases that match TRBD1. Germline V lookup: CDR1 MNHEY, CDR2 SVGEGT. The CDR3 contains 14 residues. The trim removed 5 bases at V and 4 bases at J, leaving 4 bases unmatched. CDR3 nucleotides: TGTGCCAGCAGTCGGGACAGGACAAATCAGCCCCAGCATTTT. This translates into CASSRDRTNQPQHF.

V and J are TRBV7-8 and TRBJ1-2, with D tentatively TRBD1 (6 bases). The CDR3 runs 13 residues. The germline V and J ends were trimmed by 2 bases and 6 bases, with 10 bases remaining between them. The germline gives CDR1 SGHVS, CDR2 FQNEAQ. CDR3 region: CASSLPGEDGYTF. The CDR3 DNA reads TGTGCCAGCAGCTTACCAGGGGAAGATGGCTACACCTTC. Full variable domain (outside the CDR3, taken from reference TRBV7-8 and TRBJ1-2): GAGVSQSPRYKVAKRGQDVALRCDPISGHVSLFWYQQALGQGPEFLTYFQNEAQLDKSGLPSDRFFAERPEGSVSTLKIQRTQQEDSAVYLCASSLPGEDGYTFGSGTRLTVV.

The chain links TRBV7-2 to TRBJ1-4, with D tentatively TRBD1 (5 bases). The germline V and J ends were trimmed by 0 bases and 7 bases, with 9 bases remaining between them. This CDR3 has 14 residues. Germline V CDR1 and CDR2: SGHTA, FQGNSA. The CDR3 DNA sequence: TGTGCCAGCAGCTTAGCGGGGCTTGGTGAAAAACTGTTTTTT. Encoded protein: CASSLAGLGEKLFF.

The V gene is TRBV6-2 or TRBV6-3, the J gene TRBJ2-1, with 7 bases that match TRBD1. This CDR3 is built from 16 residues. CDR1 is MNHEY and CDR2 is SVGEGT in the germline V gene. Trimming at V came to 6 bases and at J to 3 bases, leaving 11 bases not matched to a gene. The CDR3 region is CASSPPTGIGYNEQFF. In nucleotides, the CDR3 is TGTGCCAGCAGCCCCCCGACAGGGATAGGCTACAATGAGCAGTTCTTC.

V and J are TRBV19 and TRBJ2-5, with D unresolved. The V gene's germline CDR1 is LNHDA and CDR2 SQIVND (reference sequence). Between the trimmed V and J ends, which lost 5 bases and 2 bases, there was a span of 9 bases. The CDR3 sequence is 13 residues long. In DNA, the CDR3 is TGTGCCAGTAGTGACCAGTCACAAGAGACCCAGTACTTC. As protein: CASSDQSQETQYF.

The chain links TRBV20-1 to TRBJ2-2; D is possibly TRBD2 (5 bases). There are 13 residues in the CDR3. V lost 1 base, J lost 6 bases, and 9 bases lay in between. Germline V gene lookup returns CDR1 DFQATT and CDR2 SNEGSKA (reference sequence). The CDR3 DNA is TGCAGTGCTAGAGTAACTAGGGCCGGGGAGCTGTTTTTT. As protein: CSARVTRAGELFF.

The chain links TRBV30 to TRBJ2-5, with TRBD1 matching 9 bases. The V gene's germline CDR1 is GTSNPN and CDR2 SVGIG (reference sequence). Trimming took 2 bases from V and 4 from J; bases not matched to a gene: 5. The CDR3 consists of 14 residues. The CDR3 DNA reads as TGTGCCTGGAGTCCCGGGACAGGGATAGAGACCCAGTACTTC. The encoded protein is CAWSPGTGIETQYF.

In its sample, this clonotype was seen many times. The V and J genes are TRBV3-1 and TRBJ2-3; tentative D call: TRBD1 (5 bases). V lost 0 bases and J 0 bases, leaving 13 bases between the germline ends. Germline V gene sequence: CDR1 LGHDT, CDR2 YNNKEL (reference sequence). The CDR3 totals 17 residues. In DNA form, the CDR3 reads TGTGCCAGCAGCCAAGACTCCTTGACAGATAGCACAGATACGCAGTATTTT. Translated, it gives CASSQDSLTDSTDTQYF.

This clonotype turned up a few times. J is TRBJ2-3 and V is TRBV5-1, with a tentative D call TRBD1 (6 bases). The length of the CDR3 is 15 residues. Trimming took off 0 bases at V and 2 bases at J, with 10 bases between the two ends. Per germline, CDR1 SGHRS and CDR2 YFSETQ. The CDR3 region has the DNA TGCGCCAGCAGCTTGGGTCAGGGGCTCACAGATACGCAGTATTTT. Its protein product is CASSLGQGLTDTQYF.

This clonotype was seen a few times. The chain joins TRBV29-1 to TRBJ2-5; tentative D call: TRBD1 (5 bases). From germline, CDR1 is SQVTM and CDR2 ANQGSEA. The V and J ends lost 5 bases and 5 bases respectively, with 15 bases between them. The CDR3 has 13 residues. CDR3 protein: CSVRQQMSETQYF. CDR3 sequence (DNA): TGCAGCGTTCGACAGCAGATGAGCGAGACCCAGTACTTC.

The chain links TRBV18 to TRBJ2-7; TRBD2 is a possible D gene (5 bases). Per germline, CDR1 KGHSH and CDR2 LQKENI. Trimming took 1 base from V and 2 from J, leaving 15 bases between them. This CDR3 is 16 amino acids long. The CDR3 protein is CASSPRRVAGTYEQYF. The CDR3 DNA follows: TGTGCCAGCTCACCACGACGGGTGGCGGGTACCTACGAGCAGTACTTC. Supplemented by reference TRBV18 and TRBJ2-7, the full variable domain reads NAGVMQNPRHLVRRRGQEARLRCSPMKGHSHVYWYRQLPEEGLKFMVYLQKENIIDESGMPKERFSAEFPKEGPSILRIQQVVRGDSAAYFCASSPRRVAGTYEQYFGPGTRLTVT.

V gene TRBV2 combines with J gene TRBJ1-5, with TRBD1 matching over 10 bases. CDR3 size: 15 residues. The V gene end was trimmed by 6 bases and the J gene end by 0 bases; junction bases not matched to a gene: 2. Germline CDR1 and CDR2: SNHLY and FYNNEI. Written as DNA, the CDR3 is TGTGCCAGCAGCCGGGACAGGGGTAGCAATCAGCCCCAGCATTTT. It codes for CASSRDRGSNQPQHF.

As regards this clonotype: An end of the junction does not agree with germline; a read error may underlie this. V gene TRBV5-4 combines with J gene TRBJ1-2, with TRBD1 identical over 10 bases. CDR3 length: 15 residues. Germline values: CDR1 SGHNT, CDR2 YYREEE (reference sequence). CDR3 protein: CASSPPGQGTYCYTF. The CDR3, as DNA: TGTGCCAGCAGTCCTCCGGGACAGGGGACCTATTGCTACACCTTC. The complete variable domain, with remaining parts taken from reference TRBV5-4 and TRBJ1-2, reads ETGVTQSPTHLIKTRGQQVTLRCSSQSGHNTVSWYQQALGQGPQFIFQYYREEENGRGNFPPRFSGLQFPNYSSELNVNALELDDSALYLCASSPPGQGTYCYTFGSGTRLTVV.